Listed below are T cell receptor beta chains from one sample, sequenced in a study of T-cell reconstitution after alpha-beta-depleted transplantation in children. MiXCR, run by TCRdb on the PCR reads, gives a single entry per CDR3 protein. This repertoire shows hundreds of thousands of distinct CDR3 sequences, 16% found once; its top ten account for 1.1%. Sequenced here: PBMCs from the stem cell graft donor, sampled from the stem cell graft. The origin of the receptors is a human donor who donated a stem cell graft to a child with acute myeloid leukemia. CDR3s include the opening cysteine and the closing phenylalanine or tryptophan. A D gene is named only where the DNA matches it firmly. For some rows the clone size is stated as once, few or many, or as a class when expanded; others skip it.

>-|TRBJ1-1|many|TRBV6-5
TGTGCCAGCAGTTACAGAACCGGGTGGACTGAAGCTTTCTTT
CASSYRTGWTEAFF
>-|TRBJ2-1|-|TRBV5-6
TGTGCCAGCAGTAACGGACCAGTGGATGAGCAGTTCTTC
CASSNGPVDEQFF
>-|TRBJ2-3|once|TRBV29-1
TGCAGCGTTGAAGAATGGTTTAGCACAGATACGCAGTATTTT
CSVEEWFSTDTQYF
>-|TRBJ2-1|-|TRBV11-2
TGTGCCAGCAGCTTAGTGAGTTCTTTGGTAGTGGTAAATGAGCAGTTCTTC
CASSLVSSLVVVNEQFF
>TRBD1|TRBJ1-1|-|TRBV12-3/TRBV12-4
TGTGCCAGCAGTCCCGACAGGGTTGCTGAAGCTTTCTTT
CASSPDRVAEAFF
>TRBD2|TRBJ2-7|once|TRBV7-9
TGTGCCAGCAGCTTACTGGCGGGGGGGCCCACCTACGAGCAGTACTTC
CASSLLAGGPTYEQYF
>TRBD1|TRBJ1-1|few|TRBV7-9
TGTGCCAGCAGCTTAGCGGAGACAGGGGGTGGCACTGAAGCTTTCTTT
CASSLAETGGGTEAFF
>TRBD2|TRBJ2-3|few|TRBV28
TGTGCCAGCAGTTTCCCCCTCCTAGCGGGGGGGACAGATACGCAGTATTTT
CASSFPLLAGGTDTQYF
>-|TRBJ1-2|many|TRBV6-6
TGTGCCAGCACCCCTGGGGTGAGCGGCGGCTACACCTTC
CASTPGVSGGYTF
>-|TRBJ2-3|many|TRBV29-1
TGCAGCATTCTCATGGAGGGTACGCAGTATTTT
CSILMEGTQYF
>-|TRBJ2-3|-|TRBV7-9
TGTGCCAGCAGCTTAGCGGGAGGTTGGTCAGATACGCAGTATTTT
CASSLAGGWSDTQYF
>-|TRBJ2-2|-|TRBV7-9
TGTGCCAGCAGCCCCGGGACTTCTCTCGGGGAGCTGTTTTTT
CASSPGTSLGELFF
>-|TRBJ1-2|few|TRBV11-1
TGTGCCAGCAGCCTCGTTTCTTCGGGGGCCAGGGAAAGAGGCTACACCTTC
CASSLVSSGARERGYTF
>TRBD1|TRBJ1-4|few|TRBV6-1
TGTGCCAGCAGGTCGGGACAGGCGAATGAAAAACTGTTTTTT
CASRSGQANEKLFF
>-|TRBJ2-3|-|TRBV7-9
TGTGCCAGCAGCTCCCTCTTGGATACGCAGTATTTT
CASSSLLDTQYF
>-|TRBJ1-2|-|TRBV9
TGTGCCAGCAGCGTAGCCCTGACAGCCCGGAGCTATGGCTACACCTTC
CASSVALTARSYGYTF
>-|TRBJ1-4|few|TRBV12-3/TRBV12-4
TGTGCCAGCAGTTTAATAGGAATGGGCAATGAAAAACTGTTTTTT
CASSLIGMGNEKLFF
>-|TRBJ2-2|many|TRBV20-1
TGCAGTGCGGACAGAGACACCGGGGAGCTGTTTTTT
CSADRDTGELFF
>-|TRBJ1-2|few|TRBV7-2
TGTGCCAGCAGCTTAGGACACCTCTCCAACTATGGCTACACCTTC
CASSLGHLSNYGYTF
>-|TRBJ1-2|-|TRBV5-1
TGCGCCAGCAGTAAAACAGGGTCGGATGGCTACACCTTC
CASSKTGSDGYTF
>TRBD1|TRBJ2-4|many|TRBV6-1
TGTGCCAGCAGTGAAAGTGGGACAGGGTGGGACATTCAGTACTTC
CASSESGTGWDIQYF
>TRBD2|TRBJ2-5|-|TRBV15
TGTGCCACCAGCAGAGGCCCTAGCGGGGATGAGACCCAGTACTTC
CATSRGPSGDETQYF
>-|TRBJ2-3|-|TRBV20-1
TGCAGTGCCAGGCCGCCGCGGCAGCCTAGCACAGATACGCAGTATTTT
CSARPPRQPSTDTQYF
>-|TRBJ2-2|few|TRBV4-3
TGCGCCAGCAGCCAAGAAAGGAGCCGGGAGCTGTTTTTT
CASSQERSRELFF
>-|TRBJ1-2|-|TRBV7-2
TGTGCCAGCAGTAAAGGGGCACGGGGCTATGGCTACACCTTC
CASSKGARGYGYTF
>-|TRBJ2-5|many|TRBV20-1
TGCAGTGCTTCAGGGTGGTGGCAAGAGACCCAGTACTTC
CSASGWWQETQYF
>-|TRBJ1-6|-|TRBV5-4
TGTGCCAGCAGCGGGGGCACTAATTCACCCCTCCACTTT
CASSGGTNSPLHF
>-|TRBJ2-5|many|TRBV5-5
TGTGCCAGCAGCTTTGTGGACACCCAAGAGACCCAGTACTTC
CASSFVDTQETQYF
>TRBD1|TRBJ2-5|few|TRBV28
TGTGCCAGCAGTTGGGACAGGGACGTGGAGACCCAGTACTTC
CASSWDRDVETQYF
>TRBD2|TRBJ2-3|few|TRBV20-1
TGCAGTGCAGGTTCGGGGGGGGGCCCCACAGATACGCAGTATTTT
CSAGSGGGPTDTQYF
>-|TRBJ1-5|few|TRBV15
TGTGCCACCAGCAGTGAGCGGGACCGTAGGTATCAGCCCCAGCATTTT
CATSSERDRRYQPQHF
>-|TRBJ2-2|-|TRBV7-2
TGTGCCAGCAGCTGGAGGGCCGGGGAGCTGTTTTTT
CASSWRAGELFF
>-|TRBJ2-1|many|TRBV20-1
TGCAGTGGCCGCCCCCCTAGCTCCTACAATGAGCAGTTCTTC
CSGRPPSSYNEQFF
>-|TRBJ2-5|many|TRBV7-9
TGTGCCAGCAGCTTATCAGGGGTCGTAGGGGAGACCCAGTACTTC
CASSLSGVVGETQYF
>-|TRBJ2-1|-|TRBV4-2
TGTGCCAGCAGCCAAGATATTCAGGGCCACCAGTTCTTC
CASSQDIQGHQFF
>TRBD2|TRBJ2-3|many|TRBV20-1
TGCAGTGCTAGAGAGGGGGGACTAGCGGGGGGCCTAACCCAAACAGATACGCAGTATTTT
CSAREGGLAGGLTQTDTQYF
>-|TRBJ2-7|few|TRBV11-2
TGTGCCAGCAGCTTTAGACCCGGGGGAAGTTTGGGCTCCTACGAGCAGTACTTC
CASSFRPGGSLGSYEQYF
>TRBD1|TRBJ2-5|many|TRBV29-1
TGCAGCGGTGCCGGCGACAGGGTCCGGGAGACCCAGTACTTC
CSGAGDRVRETQYF
>-|TRBJ2-1|few|TRBV5-1
TGCGCCAGCCAGGGGCCACGGGAGCAGTTCTTC
CASQGPREQFF
>-|TRBJ1-4|-|TRBV12-3/TRBV12-4
TGTGCCAGCAGTTTAATAGGGGGGGCTAATGAAAAACTGTTTTTT
CASSLIGGANEKLFF
>TRBD2|TRBJ2-1|many|TRBV5-1
TGCGCCAGCAGCTTGGGAGGCGGGGGGTTCTACAATGAGCAGTTCTTC
CASSLGGGGFYNEQFF
>-|TRBJ1-2|-|TRBV7-9
TGTGCCAGCAGCTCCGGGGAGGCGTCAGGGACTGAAGGCTACACCTTC
CASSSGEASGTEGYTF
>-|TRBJ2-1|many|TRBV20-1
TGCAGTGCTAGCACAGGAAGGGTTGACAATGAGCAGTTCTTC
CSASTGRVDNEQFF
>-|TRBJ2-2|few|TRBV2
TGTGCCAGCCGGCGGGCAGGGACCACCGGGGAGCTGTTTTTT
CASRRAGTTGELFF
>TRBD1|TRBJ2-6|many|TRBV20-1
TGCAGTGCTAAGAGGGGGCCAGGGGCCAACGTCCTGACTTTC
CSAKRGPGANVLTF
>TRBD1|TRBJ2-1|-|TRBV12-3/TRBV12-4
TGTGCCAGCAGTTTTCAGGGGGCGATGGGTTTAGGGCAGTTCTTC
CASSFQGAMGLGQFF
>-|TRBJ1-4|-|TRBV12-2
TGTGCAAGTCGCCCTCCCCGTCCGGAAAAACTGTTTTTT
CASRPPRPEKLFF
>-|TRBJ1-1|-|TRBV7-9
TGTGCCAGCAGCTCGCGGACAGTGTCCTTCACTGAAGCTTTCTTT
CASSSRTVSFTEAFF
>-|TRBJ1-2|many|TRBV5-6
TGTGCCAGCAGCTTGTTTTCAGTCGGCTACACCTTC
CASSLFSVGYTF
>-|TRBJ1-2|many|TRBV20-1
TGCAGTGCTAGAGAAGTAGGGAAGAGGGACTATGGCTACACCTTC
CSAREVGKRDYGYTF
>-|TRBJ1-5|few|TRBV7-2
TGTGCCAGCAGCTTAGCGCACGCGACGGGACAGCCCCAGCATTTT
CASSLAHATGQPQHF
>TRBD1|TRBJ2-2|many|TRBV12-3/TRBV12-4
TGTGCCAGCAGTGACAGGGGTAACACCGGGGAGCTGTTTTTT
CASSDRGNTGELFF
>-|TRBJ2-7|many|TRBV20-1
TGCAGTGCGTCGCGCTCCTACGAGCAGTACTTC
CSASRSYEQYF
>TRBD1|TRBJ1-6|many|TRBV20-1
TGCAGTGCTAGGGGGGGACAGGGTAGCTATTCACCCCTCCACTTT
CSARGGQGSYSPLHF
>-|TRBJ1-1|many|TRBV9
TGTGCCAGCAGCGGAGACAGTCCACAGTACCACATGAACACTGAAGCTTTCTTT
CASSGDSPQYHMNTEAFF
>-|TRBJ1-2|-|TRBV7-2
TGTGCCAGCAGCTCCAGGGGTCGGGATAACTATGGCTACACCTTC
CASSSRGRDNYGYTF
>-|TRBJ2-5|many|TRBV20-1
TGCAGTGCCTCTTCAACACCTCAAGAGACCCAGTACTTC
CSASSTPQETQYF
>TRBD1|TRBJ2-1|few|TRBV24-1
TGTGCCACCAGTCCCGCTGCTGGACAGGGGGTCTACAATGAGCAGTTCTTC
CATSPAAGQGVYNEQFF
>TRBD1|TRBJ1-5|-|TRBV3-1
TGTGCCAGCAGCCAGGTCCCAGGGGGGGATCAGCCCCAGCATTTT
CASSQVPGGDQPQHF
>-|TRBJ1-1|-|TRBV6-2/TRBV6-3
TGTGCCAGCAGTTGGGGTTTAGGTGCAGTGAACACTGAAGCTTTCTTT
CASSWGLGAVNTEAFF